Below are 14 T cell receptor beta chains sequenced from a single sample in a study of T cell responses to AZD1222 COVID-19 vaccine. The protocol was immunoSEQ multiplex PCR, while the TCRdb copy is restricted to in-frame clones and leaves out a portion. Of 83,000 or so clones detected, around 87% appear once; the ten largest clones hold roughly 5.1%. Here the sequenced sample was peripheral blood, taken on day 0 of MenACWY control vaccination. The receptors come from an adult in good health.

The CDR3 region is CAGTGTSGRAEQYF. CDR3 coding DNA: TGTGCCGGAACCGGGACTAGCGGGAGAGCCGAGCAGTACTTC. The chain is built from TRBV30 and TRBJ2-7; TRBD2 aligns across 14 bases. This CDR3 has 14 amino acids. V was clipped by 8 bases and J by 6 bases; unmatched bases: 9. Germline lookup yields CDR1 GTSNPN and CDR2 SVGIG (reference sequence).

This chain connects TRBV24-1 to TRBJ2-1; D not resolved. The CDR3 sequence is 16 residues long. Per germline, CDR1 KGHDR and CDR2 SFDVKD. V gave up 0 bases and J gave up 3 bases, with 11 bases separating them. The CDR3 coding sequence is TGTGCCACCAGTGATTTGCAAATGGGGAACTACAATGAGCAGTTCTTC. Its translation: CATSDLQMGNYNEQFF.

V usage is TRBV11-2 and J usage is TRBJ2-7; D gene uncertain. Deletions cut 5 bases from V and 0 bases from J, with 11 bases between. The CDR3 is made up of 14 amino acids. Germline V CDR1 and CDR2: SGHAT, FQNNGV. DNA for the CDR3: TGTGCCAGCAGCCCTCTGTACAGCTCCTACGAGCAGTACTTC. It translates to CASSPLYSSYEQYF. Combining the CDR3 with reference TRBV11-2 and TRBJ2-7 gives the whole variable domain EAGVAQSPRYKIIEKRQSVAFWCNPISGHATLYWYQQILGQGPKLLIQFQNNGVVDDSQLPKDRFSAERLKGVDSTLKIQPAKLEDSAVYLCASSPLYSSYEQYFGPGTRLTVT.

The CDR3 DNA reads as TGTGCCAGTACCCTTAGCGGGAGTACCTACGAGCAGTACTTC. Translated: CASTLSGSTYEQYF. The rearrangement links TRBV19 to TRBJ2-7; 9 bases match TRBD2. The germline gives CDR1 LNHDA, CDR2 SQIVND (reference sequence). The J segment lost 2 bases and the V segment lost 7 bases, leaving 6 bases of the junction unmatched. The CDR3 has 14 amino acids.

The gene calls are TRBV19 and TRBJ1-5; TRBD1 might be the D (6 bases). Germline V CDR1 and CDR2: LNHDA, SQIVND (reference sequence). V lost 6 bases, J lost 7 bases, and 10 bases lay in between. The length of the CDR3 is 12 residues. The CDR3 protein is CASSEGGQPQHF. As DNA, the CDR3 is TGTGCCAGTAGCGAGGGGGGCCAGCCCCAGCATTTT.

The CDR3 loop reads CASSVAAANAGNTIYF. CDR3 bases: TGTGCCAGCAGCGTAGCGGCAGCCAACGCTGGAAACACCATATATTTT. This chain joins TRBV9 and TRBJ1-3; D unresolved. Per germline, CDR1 SGDLS and CDR2 YYNGEE. The CDR3 covers 16 residues. V was pared by 0 bases and J by 2 bases, with 12 bases between.

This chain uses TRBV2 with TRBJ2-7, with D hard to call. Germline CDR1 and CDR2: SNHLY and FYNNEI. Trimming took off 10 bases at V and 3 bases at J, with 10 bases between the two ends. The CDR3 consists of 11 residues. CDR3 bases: TGTGCCACCCGACAAGGCTACGAGCAGTACTTC. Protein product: CATRQGYEQYF.

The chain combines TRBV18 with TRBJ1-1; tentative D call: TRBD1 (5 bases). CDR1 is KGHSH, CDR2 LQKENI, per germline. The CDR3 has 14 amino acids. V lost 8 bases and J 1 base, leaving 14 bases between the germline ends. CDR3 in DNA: TGTGCCAGCCAAGGGACGAACGGGAACACTGAAGCTTTCTTT. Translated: CASQGTNGNTEAFF.

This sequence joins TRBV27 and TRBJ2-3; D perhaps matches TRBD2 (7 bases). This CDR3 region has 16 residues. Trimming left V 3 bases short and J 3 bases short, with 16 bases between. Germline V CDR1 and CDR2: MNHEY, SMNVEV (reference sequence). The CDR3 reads CASSFHGGGPTDTQYF. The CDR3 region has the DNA TGTGCCAGCAGTTTTCACGGCGGGGGCCCAACAGATACGCAGTATTTT.

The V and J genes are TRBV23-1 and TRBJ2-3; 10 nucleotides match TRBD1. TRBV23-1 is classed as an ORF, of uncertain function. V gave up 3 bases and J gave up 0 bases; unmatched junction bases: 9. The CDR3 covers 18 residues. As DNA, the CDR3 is TGCGCCAGCAGTCAGTCTGACGACAGGGGGCCTAGCACAGATACGCAGTATTTT. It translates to CASSQSDDRGPSTDTQYF.

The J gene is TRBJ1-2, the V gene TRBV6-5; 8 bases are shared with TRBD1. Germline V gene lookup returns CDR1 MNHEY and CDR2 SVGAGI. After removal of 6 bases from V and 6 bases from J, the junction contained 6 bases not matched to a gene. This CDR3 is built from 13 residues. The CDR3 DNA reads TGTGCCAGCAGGACAGGGGAGGGAGATGGCTACACCTTC. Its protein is CASRTGEGDGYTF.

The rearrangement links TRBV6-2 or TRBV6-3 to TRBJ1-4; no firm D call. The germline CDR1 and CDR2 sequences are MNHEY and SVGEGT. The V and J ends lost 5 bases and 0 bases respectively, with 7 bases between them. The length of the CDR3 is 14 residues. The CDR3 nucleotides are TGTGCCAGCAGTAAGACACCAACTAATGAAAAACTGTTTTTT. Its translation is CASSKTPTNEKLFF.

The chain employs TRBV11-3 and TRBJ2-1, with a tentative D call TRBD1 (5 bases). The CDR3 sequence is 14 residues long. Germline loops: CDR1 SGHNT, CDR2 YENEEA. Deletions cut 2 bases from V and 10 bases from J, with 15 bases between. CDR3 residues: CASSLFRAAEEQFF. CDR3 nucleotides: TGTGCCAGCAGCTTATTCAGGGCTGCAGAAGAGCAGTTCTTC.

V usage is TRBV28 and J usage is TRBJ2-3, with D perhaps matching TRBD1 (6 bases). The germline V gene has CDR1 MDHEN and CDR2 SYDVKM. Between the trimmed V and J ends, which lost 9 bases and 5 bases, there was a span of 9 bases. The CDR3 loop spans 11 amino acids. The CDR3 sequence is CASVQGDTQYF. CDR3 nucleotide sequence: TGTGCCAGTGTACAGGGAGATACGCAGTATTTT.